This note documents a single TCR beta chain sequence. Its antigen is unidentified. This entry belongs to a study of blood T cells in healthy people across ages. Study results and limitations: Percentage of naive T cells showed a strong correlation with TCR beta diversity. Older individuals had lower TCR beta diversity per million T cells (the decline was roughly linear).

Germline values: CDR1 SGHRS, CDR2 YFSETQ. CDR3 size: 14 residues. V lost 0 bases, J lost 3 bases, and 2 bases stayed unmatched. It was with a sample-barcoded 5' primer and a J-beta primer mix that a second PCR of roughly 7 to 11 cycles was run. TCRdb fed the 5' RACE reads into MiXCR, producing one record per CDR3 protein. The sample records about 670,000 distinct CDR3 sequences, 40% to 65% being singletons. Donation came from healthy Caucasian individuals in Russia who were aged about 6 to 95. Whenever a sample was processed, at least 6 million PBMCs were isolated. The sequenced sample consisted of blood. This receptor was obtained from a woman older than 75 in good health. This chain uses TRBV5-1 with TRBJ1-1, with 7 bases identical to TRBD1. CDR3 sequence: CASSLVDRYTEAFF. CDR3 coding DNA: TGCGCCAGCAGCTTGGTGGACAGGTACACTGAAGCTTTCTTT.